This T cell receptor beta chain was retrieved from a study of cytomegalovirus exposure and HLA in healthy donors. Vbeta (60) and Jbeta (13) primers were used in the PCR. The data were produced by immunoSEQ multiplex PCR, yet TCRdb's version contains in-frame clones alone and is incomplete. This sample has some 140,000 clones, with 65% to 80% found just once. Source material: PBMCs. This clonotype was obtained from a man in his late teens or twenties in good health and CMV-seronegative.

The CDR3 is CASSYSLGPPLHF. CDR3 DNA: TGTGCCAGCAGTTACTCCCTGGGGCCACCCCTCCACTTT. This chain links TRBV6-6 with TRBJ1-6, with a possible D match to TRBD1 (5 bases). The CDR3 extends over 13 amino acids. Trimming pared 0 bases from V and 11 bases from J, leaving 8 bases between. CDR1 MNHNY and CDR2 SVGAGI come from the germline V gene (reference sequence).